The rows below give T cell receptor beta chains drawn from one sample of a study of blood T cells in healthy people across ages. TCRdb processed the 5' RACE reads anew with MiXCR; each CDR3 protein has one entry. Of roughly 1,500,000 distinct CDR3 sequences listed, around 35% are singletons. Sequencing was performed on blood. All receptors come from a woman in her 30s in good health. CDR3s include the opening cysteine and the closing phenylalanine or tryptophan. D genes are given only for firm matches. Clone size is stated in some rows and not others, as once, few, many or a class when expanded.

D: TRBD2; J: TRBJ2-7; length: 14; V: TRBV5-6; size: few; DNA: TGTGCCAGCAGCTTGAGCCTAGCGGACTACGAGCAGTACTTC; CDR3: CASSLSLADYEQYF
D: NA; J: TRBJ1-2; length: 14; V: TRBV9; size: few; DNA: TGTGCCAGCAGCGTAGCGGGGAGTAACTATGGCTACACCTTC; CDR3: CASSVAGSNYGYTF
D: NA; J: TRBJ2-3; length: 15; V: TRBV5-1; size: few; DNA: TGCGCCAGCAGCTTGGAGGATCGGTATACAGATACGCAGTATTTT; CDR3: CASSLEDRYTDTQYF
D: NA; J: TRBJ1-2; length: 15; V: TRBV27; size: NA; DNA: TGTGCCAGCAGTCCCAGAAGGGATACTAACTATGGCTACACCTTC; CDR3: CASSPRRDTNYGYTF
D: TRBD1; J: TRBJ2-1; length: 14; V: TRBV7-9; size: NA; DNA: TGTGCCAGCAGCTTGGGACAGGGTAACGATGAGCAGTTCTTC; CDR3: CASSLGQGNDEQFF
D: NA; J: TRBJ2-3; length: 15; V: TRBV20-1; size: few; DNA: TGCAGTGCTAGAGATCTGAGGGGGTCTGGTGATACGCAGTATTTT; CDR3: CSARDLRGSGDTQYF
D: NA; J: TRBJ1-5; length: 16; V: TRBV6-2/TRBV6-3; size: NA; DNA: TGTGCCAGCAGTTACTCCGTAGTTAATAGCAATCAGCCCCAGCATTTT; CDR3: CASSYSVVNSNQPQHF
D: TRBD2; J: TRBJ2-1; length: 20; V: TRBV15; size: NA; DNA: TGTGCCACCAGCAGAGATGAGGGACTAGCGGGAGGGCCTGGGTACAATGAGCAGTTCTTC; CDR3: CATSRDEGLAGGPGYNEQFF
D: NA; J: TRBJ2-1; length: 14; V: TRBV5-4; size: NA; DNA: TGTGCCAGCAGCTTGGGGTTTGAGGACAATGAGCAGTTCTTC; CDR3: CASSLGFEDNEQFF
D: NA; J: TRBJ2-3; length: 16; V: TRBV27; size: NA; DNA: TGTGCCAGCAGTTCCCCCGGGAAGGAGTTAGCAGATACGCAGTATTTT; CDR3: CASSSPGKELADTQYF